Listed here are 27 T cell receptor beta chains from one sample, sequenced in a study of metastatic and nonmetastatic thyroid tumors. Thyroid surgery had not been preceded by any treatment in any patient. Using MiXCR, TCRdb re-called clones from the PCR reads. This table has roughly 61,000 clones, about 4% appearing once. Source material: blood. These receptors were obtained from a female donor with papillary thyroid cancer or a benign thyroid nodule (not recorded which). Some clones in this sample may be carry-over from other donors' samples.

This clone was recorded at least ten times. The chain couples TRBV27 to TRBJ2-1; a weak D match, TRBD2 (6 bases). Trimming left V 6 bases short and J 10 bases short, with 31 bases between. Germline V gene lookup returns CDR1 MNHEY and CDR2 SMNVEV (reference sequence). This CDR3 region has 18 residues. As DNA, the CDR3 is TGTGCCAGCAGCGAGACAAGGACCGGGCGGGACGGAATGTGCGAGCAGTTCTTC. This translates into CASSETRTGRDGMCEQFF.

The table lists this clone with a few counts. The rearrangement joins TRBV28 to TRBJ1-5; D is unresolved. V shed 2 bases and J shed 11 bases, with 16 bases lying between them. CDR3 length: 14 amino acids. CDR1 and CDR2 (germline): MDHEN, SYDVKM. As DNA, the CDR3 is TGTGCCAGCAGTTTAATATCCCTCGCGAGAGCCCAGCATTTT. This encodes CASSLISLARAQHF.

This clone was seen many times. This chain connects TRBV27 to TRBJ2-7, with TRBD1 identical over 8 bases. V lost 10 bases, J lost 6 bases, and 5 bases stayed unmatched. Germline V lookup: CDR1 MNHEY, CDR2 SMNVEV (reference sequence). The length of the CDR3 is 11 residues. The CDR3 region is CATSTGGEQYF. The CDR3 region has the DNA TGTGCCACTTCTACAGGGGGCGAGCAGTACTTC.

As concerns this clone: A much larger clone lies one base from this, so it may be a read error. The same CDR3 can be traced to other DNA sequences in this sample. This chain joins TRBV5-5 and TRBJ2-5; D not resolved. Germline assignment: CDR1 SGHKS and CDR2 YYEKEE (reference sequence). This CDR3 has 13 amino acids. Trimming removed 0 bases at V and 2 bases at J, with 5 bases between. The CDR3 protein is CASSLGLQETQYF. The DNA of the CDR3 is TGTGCCAGCAGCTTGGGTCTACAAGAGACCCAGTACTTC.

The chain carries TRBV28 and TRBJ2-7; either TRBD1 or TRBD2 may fit D (6 bases each). There are 13 residues in the CDR3. V was shortened by 3 bases and J by 3 bases, with 9 bases between the two germline ends. CDR1 is MDHEN, CDR2 SYDVKM, per germline. The CDR3 region is CASSFRGLYEQYF. For the CDR3, the DNA is TGTGCCAGCAGTTTTCGGGGGCTCTACGAGCAGTACTTC.

This clone has more than one count but fewer than ten. The chain combines TRBV19 with TRBJ1-2; 9 nucleotides match TRBD1. Germline CDR1 is LNHDA and CDR2 is SQIVND (reference sequence). V trimming: 6 bases; J trimming: 4 bases; junction bases outside the gene matches: 3. This CDR3 has 13 amino acids. The CDR3 DNA sequence: TGTGCCAGTAGCGCGACAGGGGGCTATGGCTACACCTTC. Protein product: CASSATGGYGYTF.

A word on this clone: This may be a read error, as it is one base from a much larger clone. The sample has other DNA sequences that encode this CDR3 too. The V and J genes are TRBV18 and TRBJ2-5; D gene uncertain. Germline CDR1 is KGHSH and CDR2 is LQKENI. CDR3 length: 11 residues. CDR3 sequence reads: CASSPQETQYF. The CDR3 bases are TGTGCCAGCTCGCCACAAGAGACCCAGTACTTC.

In its sample, this clone was seen many times. The chain joins TRBV20-1 to TRBJ2-7, with 8 bases matching TRBD2. Germline CDR1 and CDR2: DFQATT and SNEGSKA (reference sequence). The CDR3 has 14 amino acids. The V and J ends lost 6 bases and 6 bases, in that order; junction bases with no gene match: 13. The CDR3 spells CSAGGGLVATEQYF. DNA for the CDR3: TGCAGTGCCGGGGGGGGGCTAGTCGCCACCGAGCAGTACTTC.

Notes on this clone: One junction end does not reproduce the germline sequence, and a read error may be involved. The chain joins TRBV27 to TRBJ2-3, with D maybe TRBD2 (6 bases). The germline gives CDR1 MNHEY, CDR2 SMNVEV (reference sequence). The CDR3 has 19 residues. The CDR3 sequence: CASNLSDYIAGPSTDTQYF. The CDR3 bases are TGTGCCAGCAATTTATCGGACTATATTGCAGGGCCCTCCACAGATACGCAGTATTTT.

The chain couples TRBV15 to TRBJ1-6; D gene uncertain. Germline V gene sequence: CDR1 LNHNV, CDR2 YYDKDF (reference sequence). This CDR3 has 15 residues. V was cut by 0 bases and J by 14 bases, with 17 bases left in between. The CDR3 region is CATSRDKVSEEALHF. CDR3 sequence (DNA): TGTGCCACCAGCAGAGATAAAGTGTCCGAGGAGGCCCTCCACTTT.

In this sample, this clone turned up a few times. A much more abundant neighbour one base away suggests this may be a read error. Since no conserved phenylalanine or tryptophan closes the CDR3, a read error is the likely cause. The chain joins TRBV4-1 to TRBJ2-1; 11 bases match TRBD2. Germline V CDR1 and CDR2: MGHRA, YSYEKL. The V gene end was trimmed by 2 bases and the J gene end by 10 bases; junction bases not matched to a gene: 13. The CDR3 length is 17 residues. CDR3 amino acids: CASSQREGLAVPLEQFL. CDR3 nucleotide sequence: TGCGCCAGCAGCCAACGCGAGGGACTAGCGGTTCCTTTAGAGCAGTTCCTC.

This clone appeared many times. The chain recombines TRBV14 with TRBJ2-7; D not resolved. The CDR3 is 12 residues long. Trimming took off 2 bases at V and 4 bases at J, with 6 bases between the two ends. Germline CDR1 SGHDN, CDR2 FVKESK. The CDR3 DNA follows: TGTGCCAGCAGCCAATGGCAGTACGAGCAGTACTTC. Its translation is CASSQWQYEQYF.

The sample holds many counts of this clone. The chain joins TRBV5-1 to TRBJ1-6; D perhaps matches TRBD1 (5 bases). Trimming removed 4 bases from V and 8 bases from J, with 25 bases in between. Germline V CDR1 and CDR2: SGHRS, YFSETQ. CDR3 size: 18 residues. CDR3 sequence (DNA): TGCGCCAGCAGCCGTGGGGGAGGAAGGTCGATGGGGGATTCACCCCTCCACTTT. It is translated as CASSRGGGRSMGDSPLHF.

V gene TRBV5-6 combines with J gene TRBJ2-5; D is unresolved. V lost 4 bases, J lost 5 bases, and 9 bases lay in between. The CDR3 totals 12 residues. Germline lookup yields CDR1 SGHDT and CDR2 YYEEEE. DNA of the CDR3: TGTGCCAGCAGCCGAACCCTGGAGACCCAGTACTTC. As protein: CASSRTLETQYF.

This clone showed up many times. The sample holds other DNA sequences that translate to the same CDR3. The chain is built from TRBV29-1 and TRBJ1-2; 7 nucleotides align to TRBD1. Trimming removed 6 bases from V and 0 bases from J; junction bases left unmatched: 4. The CDR3 loop spans 13 amino acids. Germline V gene lookup returns CDR1 SQVTM and CDR2 ANQGSEA. CDR3 region: CSVKGQPNYGYTF. The CDR3 bases are TGCAGCGTCAAGGGACAGCCTAACTATGGCTACACCTTC.

V gene TRBV6-2 or TRBV6-3 combines with J gene TRBJ2-2, with D hard to call. The CDR3 has 14 amino acids. V was trimmed by 1 base and J by 4 bases, leaving 7 bases between them. CDR1 and CDR2 from the germline V gene are MNHEY and SVGEGT. The CDR3 reads CASSYYASTGELFF. CDR3 bases: TGTGCCAGCAGTTACTACGCGTCCACCGGGGAGCTGTTTTTT.

V usage is TRBV19 and J usage is TRBJ2-2, with 11 bases that match TRBD2. Germline lookup yields CDR1 LNHDA and CDR2 SQIVND (reference sequence). This CDR3 is 16 amino acids long. With 3 bases clipped from V and 5 bases from J, the junction kept 5 bases outside the gene matches. The DNA of the CDR3 is TGTGCCAGTAGTATGCCTAGCGGGAGGTCTACCGGGGAGCTGTTTTTT. As protein: CASSMPSGRSTGELFF.

This clone appeared a few times. CDR3 in amino acids: CASSMRQGVRSNQPQHF. In nucleotides, the CDR3 is TGTGCCAGTAGTATGAGGCAGGGGGTGCGAAGCAATCAGCCCCAGCATTTT. V and J are TRBV19 and TRBJ1-5; 7 bases are a match to TRBD1. The germline V gene has CDR1 LNHDA and CDR2 SQIVND (reference sequence). With 3 bases clipped from V and 1 base from J, the junction kept 9 bases outside the gene matches. This CDR3 has 17 residues.

On this clone: Given a much more abundant clone one base away, this may be a read error. This sequence joins TRBV18 and TRBJ1-2; D gene unclear. Germline-derived CDR1 and CDR2 are KGHSH and LQKENI. The CDR3 covers 15 residues. V lost 0 bases and J 4 bases, leaving 12 bases between the germline ends. The CDR3 sequence is CASSPPDQKVYGYTF. The CDR3 DNA follows: TGTGCCAGCTCACCACCGGACCAAAAGGTCTATGGCTACACCTTC.

The sample holds many counts of this clone. This chain connects TRBV7-6 to TRBJ1-2; D unresolved. This CDR3 comprises 12 residues. CDR1 and CDR2 (germline): SGHVS, FNYEAQ. V was cut by 2 bases and J by 7 bases, with 8 bases left in between. CDR3 sequence reads: CASSLSGRGYTF. Written as DNA, the CDR3 is TGTGCCAGCAGCTTATCCGGTCGTGGCTACACCTTC.

This clone was seen at least ten times. The chain couples TRBV28 to TRBJ2-7; 10 nucleotides line up with TRBD2. In germline, CDR1 is MDHEN, CDR2 SYDVKM. V gave up 7 bases and J gave up 0 bases; unmatched junction bases: 6. The CDR3 is 15 residues long. The CDR3 nucleotides read TGTGCCAGCACCCGCACTAGCGGGACCTCCTACGAGCAGTACTTC. Its protein is CASTRTSGTSYEQYF.

This clone has at least ten counts. The chain has TRBV2 and TRBJ2-7; no clear D. Trimming pared 4 bases from V and 2 bases from J, leaving 12 bases between. The CDR3 has 14 residues. Germline V gives CDR1 SNHLY, CDR2 FYNNEI. For the CDR3, the DNA is TGTGCCAGCAGTGGGCTGGCGCGCGCCTACGAGCAGTACTTC. It specifies CASSGLARAYEQYF.

This clone was seen more than once but under ten times. This sequence may be a read error, since a much larger clone differs from it by one base. The V and J genes are TRBV18 and TRBJ1-3; no clear D. There are 16 residues in the CDR3. The V gene's germline CDR1 is KGHSH and CDR2 LQKENI. Trimming removed 1 base from V and 4 bases from J, with 14 bases in between. This CDR3 is CASSPRSAGNGNTIYF. CDR3 bases: TGTGCCAGCTCACCACGCTCAGCGGGGAACGGAAACACCATATATTTT.

The J gene is TRBJ1-5, the V gene TRBV2; 7 bases agree with TRBD1. J lost 1 base, V lost 2 bases, and 8 bases had no gene match. Germline loops: CDR1 SNHLY, CDR2 FYNNEI. CDR3 length equals 17 residues. CDR3 sequence reads: CASSESGTDFSNQPQHF. The CDR3 bases are TGTGCCAGCAGTGAATCTGGGACAGACTTCAGCAATCAGCCCCAGCATTTT.

This clone was seen many times. The V gene is TRBV7-3, the J gene TRBJ2-1; the D gene is possibly TRBD2 (6 bases). V was shortened by 1 base and J by 4 bases, with 8 bases between the two germline ends. The CDR3 totals 14 residues. The germline V gene encodes CDR1 SGHTA and CDR2 FQGTGA. CDR3 DNA: TGTGCCAGCAGCTTAATTGGGACTTACAATGAGCAGTTCTTC. Translation gives CASSLIGTYNEQFF.

As to this clone: A read error may explain this, as a much larger clone is one base away. The rearrangement links TRBV28 to TRBJ2-4, with 7 bases identical to TRBD2. V shed 3 bases, J shed 9 bases, and the junction held 8 bases outside the gene matches. The CDR3 runs 14 residues. Germline V lookup: CDR1 MDHEN, CDR2 SYDVKM. CDR3 nucleotides: TGTGCCAGCAGTTTGGGAGGGGCGGGCGTCATTCAGTACTTC. It encodes CASSLGGAGVIQYF.

This clone was counted only a few times. The DNA of the CDR3 is TGTGCCAGCAGCGTAGGGGGTGGGAACTATGGCTACACCTTC. It encodes CASSVGGGNYGYTF. The chain is built from TRBV9 and TRBJ1-2; D gene uncertain. This CDR3 comprises 14 residues. CDR1 and CDR2 from the germline V gene are SGDLS and YYNGEE. V lost 0 bases and J 2 bases, leaving 8 bases between the germline ends.